A single sample is the source of the 30 T cell receptor beta chains below, sequenced in a study of cytomegalovirus exposure and HLA in healthy donors. Both 60 Vbeta primers and 13 Jbeta primers went into the PCR. Here immunoSEQ multiplex PCR was the method, and the copy in TCRdb shows in-frame clones only, minus some. Of 95,000 to 150,000 clones listed, around 65% are singletons. Specimen: PBMCs. The origin of the receptors is a man younger than 30 in good health and CMV-seronegative.

The V and J genes are TRBV2 and TRBJ1-4; D ambiguous. CDR1 and CDR2 from the germline V gene are SNHLY and FYNNEI. V was pared by 4 bases and J by 4 bases, with 10 bases between. The CDR3 contains 14 residues. The CDR3 DNA reads TGTGCCAGCAGTGCGAGGCAGATTAATGAAAAACTGTTTTTT. It codes for CASSARQINEKLFF.

The CDR3 coding sequence is TGTGCCAGTAACTTGGACAGTAGCTCTGGGGCCAACGTCCTGACTTTC. Translating gives CASNLDSSSGANVLTF. This rearrangement joins TRBV19 to TRBJ2-6; D may be TRBD1 (6 bases). Trimming pared 7 bases from V and 0 bases from J, leaving 13 bases between. The CDR3 loop spans 16 amino acids. CDR1 LNHDA and CDR2 SQIVND come from the germline V gene (reference sequence).

The chain links TRBV6-5 to TRBJ2-3; D is unclear. Germline CDR1 and CDR2: MNHEY and SVGAGI. V was trimmed by 6 bases and J by 4 bases, leaving 8 bases between them. The CDR3 extends over 12 amino acids. CDR3 sequence reads: CASSDSSDTQYF. CDR3 coding DNA: TGTGCCAGCAGCGACTCCTCAGATACGCAGTATTTT.

The chain has TRBV30 and TRBJ1-2, with TRBD1 identical over 8 bases. This CDR3 has 13 amino acids. Germline CDR1 is GTSNPN and CDR2 is SVGIG (reference sequence). The V gene end was trimmed by 2 bases and the J gene end by 5 bases; junction bases not matched to a gene: 4. The CDR3 region has the DNA TGTGCCTGGAGTCTACAGGGGGAATATGGCTACACCTTC. The encoded protein is CAWSLQGEYGYTF.

This clone has just a few counts. The DNA for the CDR3 is TGTGCCAGCAGTGAGCGGGAATCCGGTGAGACCCAGTACTTC. Translation gives CASSERESGETQYF. The rearrangement joins TRBV2 to TRBJ2-5; the D gene is possibly TRBD2 (6 bases). CDR1 and CDR2 (germline): SNHLY, FYNNEI. Trimming took 3 bases from V and 5 from J, leaving 13 bases between them. This CDR3 is built from 14 residues.

This clone was seen more than once but under ten times. The chain employs TRBV9 and TRBJ2-1; D is possibly TRBD2 (6 bases). The germline V gene has CDR1 SGDLS and CDR2 YYNGEE. CDR3 size: 16 residues. Trimming left V 0 bases short and J 7 bases short, with 17 bases between. CDR3 region: CASSVVFSGNRNEQFF. The CDR3 DNA is TGTGCCAGCAGCGTAGTCTTTAGCGGTAATCGAAATGAGCAGTTCTTC. Together with reference TRBV9 and TRBJ2-1, the CDR3 gives the full variable domain: DSGVTQTPKHLITATGQRVTLRCSPRSGDLSVYWYQQSLDQGLQFLIQYYNGEERAKGNILERFSAQQFPDLHSELNLSSLELGDSALYFCASSVVFSGNRNEQFFGPGTRLTVL.

The rearrangement uses TRBV15 and TRBJ1-2, with D possibly TRBD1 on 5 matching bases. Trimming removed 1 base at V and 0 bases at J, with 9 bases between. The CDR3 contains 15 residues. CDR1 is LNHNV and CDR2 is YYDKDF in the germline V gene (reference sequence). In nucleotides, the CDR3 is TGTGCCACCAGCAGAGCCCGGGACTCTAACTATGGCTACACCTTC. Encoded protein: CATSRARDSNYGYTF.

The rearrangement uses TRBV4-1 and TRBJ2-1; no clear D gene. This CDR3 contains 15 residues. V lost 4 bases, J lost 0 bases, and 10 bases lay in between. The germline CDR1 and CDR2 sequences are MGHRA and YSYEKL. CDR3 in DNA: TGCGCCAGCAGCCCCTGGTCTAGCTCCTACAATGAGCAGTTCTTC. Translated, it gives CASSPWSSSYNEQFF.

The chain combines TRBV15 with TRBJ2-1; no clear D. CDR1 is LNHNV and CDR2 is YYDKDF in the germline V gene (reference sequence). The V and J ends lost 0 bases and 13 bases respectively, with 10 bases between them. This CDR3 contains 12 residues. The CDR3 nucleotides are TGTGCCACCAGCAGAGATCAGACTTCACAGTTCTTC. Protein product: CATSRDQTSQFF. Based on the CDR3 plus reference TRBV15 and TRBJ2-1, the full variable domain is DAMVIQNPRYQVTQFGKPVTLSCSQTLNHNVMYWYQQKSSQAPKLLFHYYDKDFNNEADTPDNFQSRRPNTSFCFLDIRSPGLGDTAMYLCATSRDQTSQFFGPGTRLTVL.

The chain links TRBV10-3 to TRBJ2-3, with D maybe TRBD2 (7 bases). The germline V gene encodes CDR1 ENHRY and CDR2 SYGVKD. This CDR3 is 15 amino acids long. Trimming left V 6 bases short and J 0 bases short, with 13 bases between. The CDR3 is CAISVGGLSTDTQYF. CDR3 in DNA: TGTGCCATCAGCGTAGGGGGACTAAGCACAGATACGCAGTATTTT.

The chain recombines TRBV30 with TRBJ1-1; D remains unclear. The CDR3 length is 12 residues. CDR1 and CDR2 from the germline V gene are GTSNPN and SVGIG (reference sequence). The germline V and J ends were trimmed by 2 bases and 1 base, with 5 bases remaining between them. As DNA, the CDR3 is TGTGCCTGGAGTCAGGAGAACACTGAAGCTTTCTTT. This sequence encodes CAWSQENTEAFF.

For the CDR3, the DNA is TGTGCCAGTACCAGGGGCGCTAATGAAAAACTGTTTTTT. Translating gives CASTRGANEKLFF. V usage is TRBV19 and J usage is TRBJ1-4, with a weak D call TRBD1 (6 bases). The CDR3 totals 13 residues. With 7 bases removed from V and 3 bases from J, the gap between germline ends came to 9 bases. CDR1 and CDR2 from the germline V gene are LNHDA and SQIVND (reference sequence).

The CDR3 here is CAWSEGEGGNQPQHF. The DNA of the CDR3 is TGTGCCTGGAGCGAAGGGGAGGGGGGCAATCAGCCCCAGCATTTT. V usage is TRBV30 and J usage is TRBJ1-5; tentative D call: TRBD1 (6 bases). This CDR3 has 15 residues. CDR1 is GTSNPN, CDR2 SVGIG, per germline (reference sequence). The V end was cut by 3 bases, the J end by 2 bases, with 14 bases between. Full variable domain (remainder filled in from reference TRBV30 and TRBJ1-5): SQTIHQWPATLVQPVGSPLSLECTVEGTSNPNLYWYRQAAGRGLQLLFYSVGIGQISSEVPQNLSASRPQDRQFILSSKKLLLSDSGFYLCAWSEGEGGNQPQHFGDGTRLSIL.

The chain couples TRBV13 to TRBJ2-1; a possible D gene is TRBD2 (7 bases). Trimming pared 0 bases from V and 8 bases from J, leaving 14 bases between. The CDR3 is 15 amino acids. Germline CDR1 PRHDT, CDR2 FYEKMQ (reference sequence). The CDR3 region has the DNA TGTGCCAGCAGCTTAGGAGGGGGGGTGAGGGATGAGCAGTTCTTC. As protein: CASSLGGGVRDEQFF.

Remarks on this clone: This specimen includes other DNA sequences encoding the same CDR3. The rearrangement links TRBV7-9 to TRBJ1-1; D remains ambiguous. The CDR3 runs to 12 residues. Germline CDR1 reads SEHNR; CDR2 reads FQNEAQ (reference sequence). V lost 5 bases and J lost 1, with 5 bases in between. The CDR3 nucleotides are TGTGCCAGCAGCCGGGGGAACACTGAAGCTTTCTTT. Encoded protein: CASSRGNTEAFF.

This clone has only a few counts. The V gene is TRBV7-9, the J gene TRBJ1-4; TRBD1 matches 9 bases. Germline CDR1 is SEHNR and CDR2 is FQNEAQ (reference sequence). V was pared by 7 bases and J by 8 bases, with 8 bases of the junction left unmatched. There are 14 residues in the CDR3. The CDR3 here is CASNSGTGREKLFF. DNA for the CDR3: TGTGCCAGCAACTCCGGGACAGGGAGGGAAAAACTGTTTTTT.

The rearrangement uses TRBV7-6 and TRBJ2-7; D gene unclear. Looked up from germline, CDR1 is SGHVS and CDR2 is FNYEAQ. The CDR3 consists of 13 residues. V lost 5 bases and J lost 7, with 15 bases in between. The CDR3 DNA is TGTGCCAGCAGCCTGAACTTAAACTCGGAGCAGTACTTC. Its translation: CASSLNLNSEQYF.

V is TRBV9 and J is TRBJ1-2, with a weak D call TRBD1 (5 bases). The germline V gene encodes CDR1 SGDLS and CDR2 YYNGEE. V shed 0 bases and J shed 8 bases, with 17 bases lying between them. This CDR3 contains 15 residues. Here the CDR3 reads CASSVEGSRGEGYTF. CDR3 nucleotide sequence: TGTGCCAGCAGCGTAGAAGGGTCTCGGGGGGAGGGCTACACCTTC.

CDR3 residues: CASSVDSLGTSGGSYEQFF. The CDR3 DNA is TGTGCCAGCAGCGTAGATAGCCTAGGGACTAGCGGGGGGAGTTATGAGCAGTTCTTC. The rearrangement joins TRBV9 to TRBJ2-1; 15 nucleotides line up with TRBD2. The CDR3 spans 19 residues. The ends lost 0 bases at V and 8 bases at J; junction bases unmatched: 12. Germline V gene lookup returns CDR1 SGDLS and CDR2 YYNGEE.

The chain uses TRBV6-5 and TRBJ1-3; TRBD1 might be the D (6 bases). This CDR3 comprises 15 residues. The germline V gene encodes CDR1 MNHEY and CDR2 SVGAGI. V was trimmed by 4 bases and J by 4 bases, leaving 14 bases between them. In nucleotides, the CDR3 is TGTGCCAGCAGTTCCAGGGGCGGGTTCGGAAACACCATATATTTT. It is translated as CASSSRGGFGNTIYF.

CDR3 protein: CASSVGGGTSGGETQYF. The CDR3 DNA reads as TGTGCCAGCAGCGTAGGGGGCGGTACTAGCGGGGGAGAGACCCAGTACTTC. The gene calls are TRBV9 and TRBJ2-5; 11 nucleotides line up with TRBD2. This CDR3 has 17 amino acids. Germline CDR1 and CDR2: SGDLS and YYNGEE. The V and J ends lost 0 bases and 4 bases, in that order; junction bases with no gene match: 8.

The chain combines TRBV2 with TRBJ2-7; 8 bases line up with TRBD1. After removal of 3 bases from V and 3 bases from J, the junction contained 13 bases not matched to a gene. The CDR3 consists of 17 residues. The germline CDR1 and CDR2 sequences are SNHLY and FYNNEI. CDR3 DNA: TGTGCCAGCAGTGATAATGTCTTGGGACAGGCCCGCTACGAGCAGTACTTC. Its translation is CASSDNVLGQARYEQYF.

This clone appeared a single time. This rearrangement joins TRBV30 to TRBJ2-1; 10 bases map to TRBD1. With 6 bases clipped from V and 2 bases from J, the junction kept 4 bases outside the gene matches. In germline, CDR1 is GTSNPN, CDR2 SVGIG (reference sequence). This CDR3 has 14 amino acids. The CDR3 region is CACPGQGTYNEQFF. The CDR3 coding sequence is TGTGCCTGCCCGGGACAGGGGACCTACAATGAGCAGTTCTTC.

This sequence joins TRBV28 and TRBJ1-5; D may be TRBD1 (5 bases). Germline-derived CDR1 and CDR2 are MDHEN and SYDVKM. Trimming removed 6 bases at V and 0 bases at J, with 15 bases between. The CDR3 sequence is 16 residues long. The CDR3, as DNA: TGTGCCAGCAGACCGGGGGACGAGGGTAGCAATCAGCCCCAGCATTTT. It encodes CASRPGDEGSNQPQHF.

A single count supports this clone. The chain carries TRBV5-6 and TRBJ2-1; D is ambiguous. CDR1 and CDR2 (germline): SGHDT, YYEEEE. The germline V and J ends were trimmed by 1 base and 2 bases, with 13 bases remaining between them. CDR3 length: 16 residues. CDR3 nucleotides: TGTGCCAGCAGCTTGACTGTCGCAGGTGCCTACAATGAGCAGTTCTTC. This sequence encodes CASSLTVAGAYNEQFF.

J is TRBJ2-7 and V is TRBV5-6, with 7 bases that match TRBD1. The CDR3 loop spans 16 amino acids. The J segment lost 0 bases and the V segment lost 2 bases, leaving 8 bases of the junction unmatched. Germline assignment: CDR1 SGHDT and CDR2 YYEEEE. CDR3 bases: TGTGCCAGCAGCTTTGCCACAGGGGTCCGCTCCTACGAGCAGTACTTC. Protein: CASSFATGVRSYEQYF.

The CDR3 DNA is TGCGCCAGCAGCCAGGGCCCCGGACTAGTTGGTTCCTACGAGCAGTACTTC. It specifies CASSQGPGLVGSYEQYF. The V gene is TRBV4-1, the J gene TRBJ2-7; 7 bases are shared with TRBD2. This CDR3 is 17 amino acids long. Germline V CDR1 and CDR2: MGHRA, YSYEKL. Unmatched junction bases numbered 12, after V lost 3 bases and J lost 1 base.

V usage is TRBV15 and J usage is TRBJ2-2; possible D gene TRBD2, 6 bases. Trimming stripped 0 bases from V and 4 bases from J, with 15 bases between. The CDR3 consists of 17 residues. The germline V gene encodes CDR1 LNHNV and CDR2 YYDKDF (reference sequence). Here the CDR3 DNA reads TGTGCCACCAGCAGAGAGAGCCCCAGTAGCGGCACCGGGGAGCTGTTTTTT. Its protein is CATSRESPSSGTGELFF.

This clone was counted a few times. This sequence joins TRBV6-1 and TRBJ2-2; 8 bases are shared with TRBD2. V shed 2 bases and J 9 bases; nucleotides not matched to a gene: 11. The germline gives CDR1 MNHNS, CDR2 SASEGT. The CDR3 contains 16 residues. CDR3 loop: CASSENAGGWLRELFF. As DNA, the CDR3 is TGTGCCAGCAGTGAAAACGCGGGAGGATGGCTCCGGGAGCTGTTTTTT.

This chain joins TRBV27 and TRBJ2-7; 10 positions agree with TRBD1. Germline V gives CDR1 MNHEY, CDR2 SMNVEV (reference sequence). CDR3 length: 13 residues. With 8 bases clipped from V and 2 bases from J, the junction kept 3 bases outside the gene matches. CDR3 sequence reads: CASGDRGPYEQYF. The CDR3 DNA is TGTGCCAGCGGTGACAGGGGGCCCTACGAGCAGTACTTC.